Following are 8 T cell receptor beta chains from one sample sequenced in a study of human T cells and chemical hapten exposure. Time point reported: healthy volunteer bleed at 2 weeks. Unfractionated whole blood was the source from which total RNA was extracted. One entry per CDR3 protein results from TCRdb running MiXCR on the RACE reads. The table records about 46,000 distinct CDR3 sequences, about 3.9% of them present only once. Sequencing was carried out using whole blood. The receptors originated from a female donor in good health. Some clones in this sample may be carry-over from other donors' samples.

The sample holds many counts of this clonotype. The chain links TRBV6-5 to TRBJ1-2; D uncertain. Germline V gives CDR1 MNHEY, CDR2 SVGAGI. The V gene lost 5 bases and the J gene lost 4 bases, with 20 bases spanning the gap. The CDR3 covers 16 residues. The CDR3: CASSPEPARRVYGYTF. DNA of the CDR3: TGTGCCAGCAGTCCAGAGCCGGCTAGGAGAGTCTATGGCTACACCTTC.

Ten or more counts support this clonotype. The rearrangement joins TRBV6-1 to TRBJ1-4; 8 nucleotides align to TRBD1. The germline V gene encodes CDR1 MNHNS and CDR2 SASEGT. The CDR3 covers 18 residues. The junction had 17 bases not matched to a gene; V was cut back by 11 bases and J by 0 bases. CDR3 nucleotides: TGTGCCGGGCGGTTCGGACAGGGAAATCTTGCAACTAATGAAAAACTGTTTTTT. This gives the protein CAGRFGQGNLATNEKLFF.

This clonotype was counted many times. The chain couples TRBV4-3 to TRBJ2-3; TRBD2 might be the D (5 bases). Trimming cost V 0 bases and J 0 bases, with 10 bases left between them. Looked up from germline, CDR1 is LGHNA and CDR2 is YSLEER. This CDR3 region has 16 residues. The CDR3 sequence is CASSQDSRTSTDTQYF. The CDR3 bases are TGCGCCAGCAGCCAAGACTCCAGGACTAGCACAGATACGCAGTATTTT.

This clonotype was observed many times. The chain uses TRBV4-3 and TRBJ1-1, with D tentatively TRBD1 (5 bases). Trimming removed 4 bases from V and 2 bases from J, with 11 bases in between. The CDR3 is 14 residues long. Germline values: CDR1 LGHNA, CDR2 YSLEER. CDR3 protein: CASSPETVNTEAFF. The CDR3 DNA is TGCGCCAGCAGCCCAGAGACAGTAAACACTGAAGCTTTCTTT.

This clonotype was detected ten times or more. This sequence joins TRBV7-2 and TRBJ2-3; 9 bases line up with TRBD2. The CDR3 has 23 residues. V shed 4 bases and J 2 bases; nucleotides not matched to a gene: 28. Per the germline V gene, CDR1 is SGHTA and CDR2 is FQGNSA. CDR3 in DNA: TGTGCCAGCAGCTCCCTCGGCCCGATGCGGGGGGGCCTATTCCAGGAGACCACAGATACGCAGTATTTT. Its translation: CASSSLGPMRGGLFQETTDTQYF.

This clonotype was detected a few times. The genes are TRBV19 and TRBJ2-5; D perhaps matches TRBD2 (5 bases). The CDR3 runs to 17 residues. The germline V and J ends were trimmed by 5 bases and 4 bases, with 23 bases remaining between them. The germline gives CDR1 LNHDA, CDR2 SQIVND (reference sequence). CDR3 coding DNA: TGTGCCAGTAGTGATCAAGGCGGGTGGCTGGAAGGAGAGACCCAGTACTTC. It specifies CASSDQGGWLEGETQYF.

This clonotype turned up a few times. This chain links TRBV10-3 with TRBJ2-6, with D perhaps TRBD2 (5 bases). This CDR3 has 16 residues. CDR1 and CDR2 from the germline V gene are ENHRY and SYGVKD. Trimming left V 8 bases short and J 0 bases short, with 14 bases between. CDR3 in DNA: TGTGCCATCCGGGATACCGAAAACTCTGGGGCCAACGTCCTGACTTTC. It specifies CAIRDTENSGANVLTF.

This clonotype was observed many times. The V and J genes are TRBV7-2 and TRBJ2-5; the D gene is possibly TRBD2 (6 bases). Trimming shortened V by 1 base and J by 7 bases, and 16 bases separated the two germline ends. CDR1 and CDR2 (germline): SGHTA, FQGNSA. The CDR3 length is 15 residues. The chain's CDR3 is CASSLVEGFVGTQYF. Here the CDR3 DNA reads TGTGCCAGCAGCTTAGTGGAGGGGTTTGTGGGGACCCAGTACTTC.